Below are 28 T cell receptor beta chains sequenced from a single sample in a study of PD-L1 blockade in urothelial cancer. The time point here: pretreatment peripheral blood. The data were produced by immunoSEQ multiplex PCR, yet TCRdb's version contains in-frame clones alone and is incomplete. This sample carries around 50,000 clones, 75% to 85% of them seen once, and the ten largest clones take around 1.5%. The material was PBMCs, obtained around atezolizumab (anti-PD-L1) treatment. These receptors were taken from a man in his fifties with urothelial cancer.

J is TRBJ1-2 and V is TRBV6-5; 8 bases match TRBD1. CDR1 is MNHEY and CDR2 is SVGAGI in the germline V gene. This CDR3 has 11 amino acids. Unmatched junction bases numbered 1, after V lost 6 bases and J lost 7 bases. The DNA for the CDR3 is TGTGCCAGCAGACAGGGGGGTGGCTACACCTTC. Protein sequence: CASRQGGGYTF.

The chain employs TRBV18 and TRBJ1-4; no clear D. Per germline, CDR1 KGHSH and CDR2 LQKENI. The CDR3 sequence is 14 residues long. V dropped 2 bases and J dropped 7 bases, with 11 bases sitting between them. The CDR3 sequence is CASSPSPRGEKLFF. The CDR3, as DNA: TGTGCCAGCTCACCATCTCCGCGGGGTGAAAAACTGTTTTTT. Looking up the rest from reference TRBV18 and TRBJ1-4 gives the full variable domain: NAGVMQNPRHLVRRRGQEARLRCSPMKGHSHVYWYRQLPEEGLKFMVYLQKENIIDESGMPKERFSAEFPKEGPSILRIQQVVRGDSAAYFCASSPSPRGEKLFFGSGTQLSVL.

This clone was observed a handful of times. The V and J genes are TRBV5-1 and TRBJ1-1; the D is unclear. V lost 0 bases and J 1 base, leaving 10 bases between the germline ends. This CDR3 is 15 amino acids long. In germline, CDR1 is SGHRS, CDR2 YFSETQ. This CDR3 reads CASSLAVNRNTEAFF. The CDR3 nucleotides are TGCGCCAGCAGCTTGGCCGTGAATAGGAACACTGAAGCTTTCTTT.

The CDR3 nucleotides read TGTGCCAGCACCGACAGGGTAAGCGAGCAGTACTTC. Its translation: CASTDRVSEQYF. The gene calls are TRBV6-5 and TRBJ2-7; TRBD1 aligns across 7 bases. Germline trimming cut 7 bases from V and 6 bases from J; bases unmatched to any gene: 6. Germline V gene lookup returns CDR1 MNHEY and CDR2 SVGAGI. The CDR3 is made up of 12 amino acids.

The chain carries TRBV6-6 and TRBJ2-3; the match to TRBD2 covers 12 bases. V lost 6 bases to trimming and J lost 4 bases; unmatched junction nucleotides: 5. Germline V CDR1 and CDR2: MNHNY, SVGAGI (reference sequence). The length of the CDR3 is 15 residues. The CDR3 nucleotides read TGTGCCAGCAGACCTAGCGGGGGGGCCCCAGATACGCAGTATTTT. Translating gives CASRPSGGAPDTQYF.

Here the CDR3 reads CASSPGGTGRVDGYTF. The CDR3 coding sequence is TGCGCCAGCAGCCCGGGAGGGACAGGGAGGGTCGATGGCTACACCTTC. The J gene is TRBJ1-2, the V gene TRBV5-1; 9 bases are a match to TRBD1. This CDR3 has 16 residues. The junction had 13 bases not matched to a gene; V was cut back by 4 bases and J by 6 bases. Germline CDR1 reads SGHRS; CDR2 reads YFSETQ.

The chain employs TRBV9 and TRBJ2-2, with 7 bases matching TRBD2. Trimming removed 3 bases from V and 0 bases from J; junction bases left unmatched: 8. In germline, CDR1 is SGDLS, CDR2 YYNGEE. The CDR3 length is 17 residues. The CDR3 region is CASSAERGLANTGELFF. CDR3 coding DNA: TGTGCCAGCAGCGCAGAGCGGGGCCTCGCGAACACCGGGGAGCTGTTTTTT. Full variable domain (remainder filled in from reference TRBV9 and TRBJ2-2): DSGVTQTPKHLITATGQRVTLRCSPRSGDLSVYWYQQSLDQGLQFLIQYYNGEERAKGNILERFSAQQFPDLHSELNLSSLELGDSALYFCASSAERGLANTGELFFGEGSRLTVL.

This chain uses TRBV11-2 with TRBJ2-7; D is perhaps TRBD1 (5 bases). With 2 bases removed from V and 3 bases from J, the gap between germline ends came to 8 bases. This CDR3 is built from 13 residues. The germline V gene encodes CDR1 SGHAT and CDR2 FQNNGV. CDR3 amino acids: CASSLLQGYEQYV. CDR3 sequence (DNA): TGTGCCAGCAGCTTACTCCAGGGCTACGAGCAGTACGTC.

The V call is TRBV28, the J call TRBJ2-3, with 9 bases lining up with TRBD1. CDR3 length equals 16 residues. Germline trimming cut 5 bases from V and 3 bases from J; bases unmatched to any gene: 9. Per germline, CDR1 MDHEN and CDR2 SYDVKM. The CDR3 region is CASSGWDRVVTDTQYF. CDR3 coding DNA: TGTGCCAGCAGTGGTTGGGACAGGGTAGTGACAGATACGCAGTATTTT.

The gene calls are TRBV19 and TRBJ2-7, with D tentatively TRBD1 (6 bases). The V end lost 5 bases, the J end lost 5 bases, and 22 bases lay between the germline ends. CDR1 and CDR2 from the germline V gene are LNHDA and SQIVND (reference sequence). This CDR3 has 16 amino acids. CDR3 residues: CASSPSDNRVGDEQYF. The CDR3 DNA reads as TGTGCCAGTAGTCCAAGCGACAACAGGGTTGGGGACGAGCAGTACTTC.

V and J are TRBV4-1 and TRBJ1-2; D is perhaps TRBD1 (5 bases). This CDR3 is 16 amino acids long. Per the germline V gene, CDR1 is MGHRA and CDR2 is YSYEKL. V lost 1 base and J 5 bases, leaving 17 bases between the germline ends. CDR3 protein: CASSQALGNKGYGYTF. As DNA, the CDR3 is TGCGCCAGCAGCCAAGCCCTAGGAAATAAGGGGTATGGCTACACCTTC.

The chain couples TRBV19 to TRBJ2-1, with 9 nucleotides matching TRBD1. The junction had 2 bases not matched to a gene; V was cut back by 5 bases and J by 6 bases. This CDR3 is 13 amino acids long. Germline V gives CDR1 LNHDA, CDR2 SQIVND (reference sequence). CDR3 DNA sequence: TGTGCCAGTAGTCGGACAGGGGTCAATGAGCAGTTCTTC. It encodes CASSRTGVNEQFF.

The V and J genes are TRBV10-3 and TRBJ1-1, with unresolved D. Germline CDR1 and CDR2: ENHRY and SYGVKD. The V end was cut by 11 bases, the J end by 1 base, with 14 bases between. This CDR3 contains 13 residues. CDR3 in amino acids: CAARRLENTEAFF. The CDR3 nucleotides read TGTGCCGCCCGGAGACTGGAGAACACTGAAGCTTTCTTT.

The V gene is TRBV6-6, the J gene TRBJ2-7; 8 bases are a match to TRBD1. Germline V gene sequence: CDR1 MNHNY, CDR2 SVGAGI (reference sequence). The CDR3 spans 14 residues. V lost 5 bases, J lost 4 bases, and 7 bases stayed unmatched. The CDR3 here is CASSRTGTAYEQYF. The CDR3 coding sequence is TGTGCCAGCAGTCGGACAGGGACGGCGTACGAGCAGTACTTC.

The chain recombines TRBV6-1 with TRBJ1-2; tentatively, D is TRBD1 (5 bases). The CDR3 is made up of 15 amino acids. Trimming took 6 bases from V and 4 from J, leaving 18 bases between them. Per the germline V gene, CDR1 is MNHNS and CDR2 is SASEGT. In DNA, the CDR3 is TGTGCCAGCAGCCCAAATCAAGGGGCCCTCTATGGCTACACCTTC. This translates into CASSPNQGALYGYTF.

This sequence joins TRBV10-1 and TRBJ2-7; D not resolved. Trimming cost V 3 bases and J 0 bases, with 6 bases left between them. CDR1 is WNHNN and CDR2 is SYGVQD in the germline V gene (reference sequence). CDR3 length: 13 residues. The CDR3 spells CASSESSSYEQYF. CDR3 DNA: TGCGCCAGCAGTGAATCTTCCTCCTACGAGCAGTACTTC.

This clone was picked up one time. J is TRBJ1-2 and V is TRBV29-1; 9 bases match TRBD1. Germline CDR1 and CDR2: SQVTM and ANQGSEA. The CDR3 has 11 amino acids. V trimming: 7 bases; J trimming: 3 bases; junction bases outside the gene matches: 0. The CDR3 sequence: CSGTGDYGYTF. The CDR3 DNA sequence: TGCAGCGGGACAGGGGACTATGGCTACACCTTC.

Remarks on this clone: The junction departs from the called germline gene at one end, perhaps through a read error. V gene TRBV7-7 combines with J gene TRBJ2-2; D perhaps matches TRBD2 (6 bases). CDR1 is SSHAT and CDR2 is FNYEAQ in the germline V gene (reference sequence). The length of the CDR3 is 15 residues. The CDR3 here is CASSLNPTGAGELFF. DNA of the CDR3: TGTGCTAGCAGCTTAAACCCCACGGGGGCCGGGGAGCTGTTTTTT.

This sequence joins TRBV2 and TRBJ1-1, with TRBD1 as a possible D gene (5 bases). The germline V and J ends were trimmed by 8 bases and 1 base, with 11 bases remaining between them. The V gene's germline CDR1 is SNHLY and CDR2 FYNNEI. The CDR3 is 13 residues long. The CDR3 is CASSQGENTEAFF. CDR3 sequence (DNA): TGTGCCAGCTCTCAAGGGGAGAACACTGAAGCTTTCTTT.

The DNA for the CDR3 is TGTGCCAGCAGCCGGGACAGGATATTGAACACTGAAGCTTTCTTT. This gives the protein CASSRDRILNTEAFF. The chain is built from TRBV5-4 and TRBJ1-1, with 8 nucleotides matching TRBD1. With 4 bases clipped from V and 0 bases from J, the junction kept 5 bases outside the gene matches. The CDR3 length is 15 residues. Germline V gives CDR1 SGHNT, CDR2 YYREEE (reference sequence).

The chain combines TRBV28 with TRBJ2-2; 9 nucleotides line up with TRBD1. Trimming cost V 6 bases and J 6 bases; bases outside gene matches: 8. The CDR3 runs to 15 residues. Germline CDR1 reads MDHEN; CDR2 reads SYDVKM. CDR3 nucleotide sequence: TGTGCCAGCAGACGGACAGACAGGGGGGCCGGGGAGCTGTTTTTT. Translated, it gives CASRRTDRGAGELFF.

The chain has TRBV30 and TRBJ1-5; 8 bases align to TRBD1. The ends lost 1 base at V and 5 bases at J; junction bases unmatched: 10. CDR1 is GTSNPN and CDR2 is SVGIG in the germline V gene (reference sequence). The length of the CDR3 is 16 residues. The chain's CDR3 is CAWSATRTGSDQPQHF. The CDR3, as DNA: TGTGCCTGGAGTGCCACTCGGACAGGGAGTGATCAGCCCCAGCATTTT. Drawing the rest from reference TRBV30 and TRBJ1-5, the complete variable domain is SQTIHQWPATLVQPVGSPLSLECTVEGTSNPNLYWYRQAAGRGLQLLFYSVGIGQISSEVPQNLSASRPQDRQFILSSKKLLLSDSGFYLCAWSATRTGSDQPQHFGDGTRLSIL.

This chain joins TRBV2 and TRBJ1-2, with a weak D call TRBD1 (5 bases). The V and J ends lost 1 base and 5 bases respectively, with 8 bases between them. The V gene's germline CDR1 is SNHLY and CDR2 FYNNEI. The CDR3 has 13 amino acids. The CDR3 here is CASSEGEGYGYTF. Written as DNA, the CDR3 is TGTGCCAGCAGTGAAGGGGAGGGGTATGGCTACACCTTC. The variable domain in full, with the rest retrieved from reference TRBV2 and TRBJ1-2, is EPEVTQTPSHQVTQMGQEVILRCVPISNHLYFYWYRQILGQKVEFLVSFYNNEISEKSEIFDDQFSVERPDGSNFTLKIRSTKLEDSAMYFCASSEGEGYGYTFGSGTRLTVV.

The V gene is TRBV11-2, the J gene TRBJ2-5, with 12 nucleotides matching TRBD2. This CDR3 has 15 amino acids. Germline V gene data show CDR1 as SGHAT and CDR2 as FQNNGV. Trimming cost V 2 bases and J 2 bases; bases outside gene matches: 0. CDR3 sequence: CASSLLAGGQETQYF. The CDR3 bases are TGTGCCAGCAGCTTACTAGCGGGGGGGCAAGAGACCCAGTACTTC.

This clone has just a few counts. The J gene is TRBJ1-1, the V gene TRBV6-1, with TRBD1 matching 8 bases. The CDR3 is 15 residues long. V dropped 2 bases and J dropped 1; count of bases not matched to a gene: 3. CDR1 is MNHNS and CDR2 is SASEGT in the germline V gene. CDR3 in DNA: TGTGCCAGCAGTGAACGGGGGACAGGGAACACTGAAGCTTTCTTT. Its protein product is CASSERGTGNTEAFF.

The chain combines TRBV18 with TRBJ1-1; no clear D. The CDR3 loop spans 15 amino acids. Germline CDR1 reads KGHSH; CDR2 reads LQKENI. Trimming cost V 3 bases and J 1 base, with 12 bases left between them. The CDR3 nucleotides are TGTGCCAGCTCACCGGGTGACGGGAGGAACACTGAAGCTTTCTTT. Translated, it gives CASSPGDGRNTEAFF.

This clone was seen a single time. J is TRBJ1-3 and V is TRBV5-1, with a tentative D call TRBD1 (6 bases). The germline gives CDR1 SGHRS, CDR2 YFSETQ. Trimming pared 0 bases from V and 1 base from J, leaving 14 bases between. This CDR3 has 17 amino acids. CDR3 in amino acids: CASSLDTGTQSGNTIYF. CDR3 nucleotides: TGCGCCAGCAGCTTGGACACCGGGACACAATCTGGAAACACCATATATTTT.

This rearrangement joins TRBV29-1 to TRBJ1-1; D is possibly TRBD1 (6 bases). The V and J ends lost 2 bases and 8 bases respectively, with 9 bases between them. The CDR3 covers 11 residues. The germline CDR1 and CDR2 sequences are SQVTM and ANQGSEA. The CDR3 coding sequence is TGCAGCGTTGAATCAGGGGCCGAAGCTTTCTTT. It specifies CSVESGAEAFF.